Reported below is one T cell receptor (beta chain). These data belong to a study of blood T cell repertoires in COVID-19. Study information: Donors in the United States, Italy and Spain gave samples during acute or convalescent COVID-19. T cells, B-cell-depleted T cells, or PBMCs supplied cDNA or gDNA.

TCRdb keeps only in-frame clones here, not all; method: immunoSEQ multiplex PCR. The sample holds around 140,000 clones, approximately 84% seen once. V lost 4 bases and J lost 9; bases outside the gene matches: 15. Germline CDR1 is GTSNPN and CDR2 is SVGIG (reference sequence). The CDR3 runs 15 residues. The V gene is TRBV30, the J gene TRBJ2-1; 7 bases align to TRBD1. This sequence originates from a woman of 80 years or more with acute or convalescent COVID-19. The source material was peripheral blood. CDR3 nucleotides: TGTGCCTGGACTCATAGGGGGCACTACGATTCTGAGCAGTTCTTC. This sequence encodes CAWTHRGHYDSEQFF.